These 18 T cell receptor beta chains were all obtained from the same sample, sequenced in a study of T cells in Graves' hyperthyroidism and ophthalmopathy. The TCR beta CDR3 regions underwent amplification using RNA transcripts as the source. The primer set for the first-round RT-PCR of the TCR CDR3 was HTBI. In TCRdb, the multiplex PCR reads were re-called with MiXCR into one record per CDR3 protein. The sample contains 200,000 or so distinct CDR3 sequences, around 17% of which appear only once. The specimen was blood. Receptors originate from a woman aged 45-60 years with Graves' hyperthyroidism.

Many counts were recorded for this clonotype. In DNA, the CDR3 is TGTGCCAGCAGTTTAGGGGAAGTCTATGGCTACACCTTC. Amino acid sequence: CASSLGEVYGYTF. The chain combines TRBV12-3 or TRBV12-4 with TRBJ1-2; D gene uncertain. CDR3 length equals 13 residues. V was shortened by 1 base and J by 4 bases, with 7 bases between the two germline ends.

This clonotype was seen ten or more times. This sequence joins TRBV11-3 and TRBJ1-2; D ambiguous. Trimming left V 1 base short and J 2 bases short, with 14 bases between. Germline-derived CDR1 and CDR2 are SGHNT and YENEEA. CDR3 size: 16 residues. The CDR3 sequence is CASSLAGGVRNYGYTF. CDR3 nucleotides: TGTGCCAGCAGCTTAGCCGGCGGGGTGAGGAACTATGGCTACACCTTC. Full variable domain (outside the CDR3, taken from reference TRBV11-3 and TRBJ1-2): EAGVVQSPRYKIIEKKQPVAFWCNPISGHNTLYWYLQNLGQGPELLIRYENEEAVDDSQLPKDRFSAERLKGVDSTLKIQPAELGDSAVYLCASSLAGGVRNYGYTFGSGTRLTVV.

There are many counts of this clonotype. The chain uses TRBV28 and TRBJ2-7; TRBD1 agrees at 9 bases. This CDR3 spans 15 amino acids. With 5 bases clipped from V and 0 bases from J, the junction kept 5 bases outside the gene matches. Germline CDR1 is MDHEN and CDR2 is SYDVKM. CDR3 nucleotide sequence: TGTGCCAGCAGTACACCGGGACAGGGCTCCTACGAGCAGTACTTC. It specifies CASSTPGQGSYEQYF.

Many counts were recorded for this clonotype. The V and J genes are TRBV28 and TRBJ2-7, with a tentative D call TRBD2 (6 bases). From germline, CDR1 is MDHEN and CDR2 SYDVKM. V was clipped by 1 base and J by 2 bases, with 12 bases between them. This CDR3 has 15 residues. The DNA of the CDR3 is TGTGCCAGCAGTTTATCCCGGGACTCAACCTACGAGCAGTACTTC. It codes for CASSLSRDSTYEQYF.

V gene TRBV20-1 combines with J gene TRBJ2-1, with TRBD2 identical over 8 bases. Trimming cost V 5 bases and J 1 base; bases outside gene matches: 10. Germline-derived CDR1 and CDR2 are DFQATT and SNEGSKA (reference sequence). CDR3 length: 16 amino acids. DNA of the CDR3: TGCAGTGCTCCTCAACCAGCGGGGGAATCCTACAATGAGCAGTTCTTC. This sequence encodes CSAPQPAGESYNEQFF.

This clonotype was counted many times. This rearrangement joins TRBV6-1 to TRBJ1-1; D is unclear. The V end was cut by 6 bases, the J end by 2 bases, with 16 bases between. Germline values: CDR1 MNHNS, CDR2 SASEGT. This CDR3 spans 15 amino acids. CDR3 bases: TGTGCCAGCAGGCCTGAGGGCGGAACTAACACTGAAGCTTTCTTT. As protein: CASRPEGGTNTEAFF.

Comments on this clonotype: A much more abundant neighbour one base away suggests this may be a read error. The chain couples TRBV4-1 to TRBJ1-2, with TRBD1 as a possible D gene (5 bases). Germline V CDR1 and CDR2: MGHRA, YSYEKL. V dropped 4 bases and J dropped 3 bases, with 6 bases sitting between them. This CDR3 has 12 amino acids. The CDR3 is CASSRGDYGYTF. DNA for the CDR3: TGCGCCAGCAGCCGGGGGGACTATGGCTACACCTTC.

Concerning this clonotype itself: This may arise from a read error, as a much more abundant clone is one base away. The chain recombines TRBV27 with TRBJ2-1; 9 positions agree with TRBD1. The J call is doubtful: the DNA matches TRBJ2-7 better. Germline-derived CDR1 and CDR2 are MNHEY and SMNVEV (reference sequence). This CDR3 comprises 16 residues. The DNA for the CDR3 is TGTGCCAGCAGTACGCCGGGACAGGGAATCTACAATGAGCAGTACTTC. Translating gives CASSTPGQGIYNEQYF.

This clonotype was seen only a few times. This sequence joins TRBV11-2 and TRBJ2-3, with a possible D match to TRBD2 (6 bases). Germline CDR1 reads SGHAT; CDR2 reads FQNNGV. The CDR3 sequence is 15 residues long. Trimming pared 9 bases from V and 2 bases from J, leaving 18 bases between. The CDR3 is CASSKAGPHTDTQYF. Here the CDR3 DNA reads TGTGCCAGTAGTAAAGCGGGTCCCCACACAGATACGCAGTATTTT.

This clonotype was counted ten times or more. This chain connects TRBV19 to TRBJ2-3, with 8 bases fitting TRBD2. Unmatched junction bases numbered 8, after V lost 1 base and J lost 5 bases. The CDR3 is 16 amino acids. In germline, CDR1 is LNHDA, CDR2 SQIVND (reference sequence). The CDR3 region is CASSIGRAGEGDTQYF. CDR3 nucleotides: TGTGCCAGTAGTATAGGAAGAGCGGGAGAAGGAGATACGCAGTATTTT.

This clonotype was seen ten or more times. The rearrangement joins TRBV5-1 to TRBJ2-3, with 9 bases that match TRBD2. The V segment lost 2 bases and the J segment 6 bases; nucleotides outside the gene matches: 7. Per germline, CDR1 SGHRS and CDR2 YFSETQ. The CDR3 has 15 residues. DNA of the CDR3: TGCGCCAGCAGCTTTGGGCTAGCGGGAACCGATACGCAGTATTTT. Its translation is CASSFGLAGTDTQYF.

This clonotype was recorded many times. This chain joins TRBV29-1 and TRBJ2-7; D remains unclear. The length of the CDR3 is 13 residues. The V and J ends lost 4 bases and 0 bases respectively, with 10 bases between them. Germline V gives CDR1 SQVTM, CDR2 ANQGSEA. CDR3 sequence: CSVVLLSSYEQYF. Written as DNA, the CDR3 is TGCAGCGTTGTACTCCTGAGCTCCTACGAGCAGTACTTC.

This clonotype appeared many times. The chain carries TRBV11-3 and TRBJ2-3; 7 nucleotides agree with TRBD2. The CDR3 length is 14 residues. In germline, CDR1 is SGHNT, CDR2 YENEEA. V trimming: 2 bases; J trimming: 1 base; junction bases outside the gene matches: 0. CDR3 in DNA: TGTGCCAGCAGCTTACTAGCGGGCACAGATACGCAGTATTTT. Its translation is CASSLLAGTDTQYF. The whole variable domain, filled in from reference TRBV11-3 and TRBJ2-3, reads EAGVVQSPRYKIIEKKQPVAFWCNPISGHNTLYWYLQNLGQGPELLIRYENEEAVDDSQLPKDRFSAERLKGVDSTLKIQPAELGDSAVYLCASSLLAGTDTQYFGPGTRLTVL.

This clonotype came up many times. V usage is TRBV12-3 or TRBV12-4 and J usage is TRBJ2-4, with TRBD2 matching 9 bases. The CDR3 spans 14 residues. With 5 bases clipped from V and 6 bases from J, the junction kept 5 bases outside the gene matches. CDR3 in amino acids: CASSQAGGINIQYF. In DNA, the CDR3 is TGTGCCAGCAGTCAGGCGGGAGGGATAAACATTCAGTACTTC.

Many counts were recorded for this clonotype. The chain recombines TRBV27 with TRBJ1-3; no clear D gene. Germline V CDR1 and CDR2: MNHEY, SMNVEV (reference sequence). The V gene lost 6 bases and the J gene lost 4 bases, with 10 bases spanning the gap. The CDR3 loop spans 13 amino acids. Written as DNA, the CDR3 is TGTGCCAGCAGCTTACGATCGGGAAACACCATATATTTT. This sequence encodes CASSLRSGNTIYF.

This clonotype was counted many times. The chain combines TRBV6-5 with TRBJ2-7; 7 bases align to TRBD2. CDR3 size: 17 residues. V shed 2 bases, J shed 3 bases, and the junction held 13 bases outside the gene matches. The germline V gene encodes CDR1 MNHEY and CDR2 SVGAGI. The CDR3 loop reads CASSYGRSGTTFYEQYF. Here the CDR3 DNA reads TGTGCCAGCAGTTACGGCAGATCCGGGACTACATTCTACGAGCAGTACTTC.

This clonotype was recorded many times. V usage is TRBV7-8 and J usage is TRBJ1-1, with D possibly TRBD1 on 6 matching bases. The CDR3 totals 21 residues. The V and J ends lost 5 bases and 0 bases respectively, with 31 bases between them. The germline V gene has CDR1 SGHVS and CDR2 FQNEAQ. The CDR3 region has the DNA TGTGCCAGCAGCCGCTATTCGGGGGGGCGAGAGGTGCGACGAATGAACACTGAAGCTTTCTTT. This codes for CASSRYSGGREVRRMNTEAFF.

This clonotype was recorded many times. This rearrangement joins TRBV29-1 to TRBJ1-1, with unresolved D. Trimming shortened V by 6 bases and J by 5 bases, and 13 bases separated the two germline ends. The V gene's germline CDR1 is SQVTM and CDR2 ANQGSEA. The CDR3 extends over 12 amino acids. The CDR3 loop is CSVLLWGTEAFF. As DNA, the CDR3 is TGCAGCGTCCTTCTCTGGGGAACTGAAGCTTTCTTT.